The 28 T cell receptor beta chains reported below all come from one sample, sequenced in a study of control samples from healthy donors and cancer patients. Libraries were prepared by immunoSEQ multiplex PCR; TCRdb keeps only in-frame clonotypes and omits some of them. Of 130,000 to 150,000 clones in the sample, just under 95% were seen once. The sample taken for sequencing was blood. All receptors derive from a man aged 25 to 45 in good health.

The CDR3: CASSPPGQESNQPQHF. CDR3 coding DNA: TGTGCCAGCTCACCACCGGGACAGGAGAGCAATCAGCCCCAGCATTTT. The chain carries TRBV18 and TRBJ1-5, with 8 nucleotides matching TRBD1. V shed 0 bases and J 1 base; nucleotides not matched to a gene: 2. The CDR3 is 16 residues long. Per germline, CDR1 KGHSH and CDR2 LQKENI.

This clone was observed a handful of times. The chain is built from TRBV7-8 and TRBJ2-3, with D possibly being TRBD2 (6 bases). This CDR3 has 14 residues. The V end was cut by 5 bases, the J end by 2 bases, with 11 bases between. Germline CDR1 reads SGHVS; CDR2 reads FQNEAQ. DNA for the CDR3: TGTGCCAGCAGCCGACTAGTTGTCACAGATACGCAGTATTTT. Protein product: CASSRLVVTDTQYF.

This clone was found a few times. The CDR3 spells CATSRVRGYQETQYF. The CDR3 DNA sequence: TGTGCCACCAGCAGAGTTCGGGGATACCAAGAGACCCAGTACTTC. J is TRBJ2-5 and V is TRBV15, with a tentative D call TRBD2 (5 bases). This CDR3 is built from 15 residues. Looked up from germline, CDR1 is LNHNV and CDR2 is YYDKDF (reference sequence). The V and J ends lost 1 base and 0 bases respectively, with 9 bases between them.

The chain joins TRBV10-2 to TRBJ2-1; 13 positions match TRBD2. The CDR3 runs to 17 residues. Germline V gene lookup returns CDR1 WSHSY and CDR2 SAAADI. With V trimmed by 6 bases and J by 9 bases, 14 bases remained unmatched. DNA for the CDR3: TGCGCCAGCAGCTACTTAGAACCGGGACTAGCGGGAAGTGAGCAGTTCTTC. The encoded protein is CASSYLEPGLAGSEQFF.

V and J are TRBV3-1 (or the pseudogene TRBV3-2) and TRBJ1-5, with TRBD1 matching 8 bases. V dropped 1 base and J dropped 9; count of bases not matched to a gene: 5. Germline values: CDR1 LGHDT, CDR2 YNNKEL (reference sequence). The CDR3 is made up of 14 amino acids. The CDR3 nucleotides read TGTGCCAGCAGCCAAGTACAGGGGGTTGGGCCCCAGCATTTT. This encodes CASSQVQGVGPQHF.

The chain is built from TRBV27 and TRBJ2-7, with 9 bases identical to TRBD2. This CDR3 is 15 amino acids long. V lost 3 bases, J lost 3 bases, and 6 bases stayed unmatched. Germline CDR1 MNHEY, CDR2 SMNVEV (reference sequence). CDR3 residues: CASSFSGSLYYEQYF. As DNA, the CDR3 is TGTGCCAGCAGTTTTAGCGGGAGCCTTTACTACGAGCAGTACTTC.

V is TRBV7-9 and J is TRBJ1-1; possible D gene TRBD1, 6 bases. The CDR3 is 14 amino acids. Deletions cut 5 bases from V and 2 bases from J, with 12 bases between. The germline V gene has CDR1 SEHNR and CDR2 FQNEAQ (reference sequence). The CDR3 DNA sequence: TGTGCCAGCAGCGGACAGCAAACAAACACTGAAGCTTTCTTT. It specifies CASSGQQTNTEAFF. The complete variable domain, with remaining parts taken from reference TRBV7-9 and TRBJ1-1, reads DTGVSQNPRHKITKRGQNVTFRCDPISEHNRLYWYRQTLGQGPEFLTYFQNEAQLEKSRLLSDRFSAERPKGSFSTLEIQRTEQGDSAMYLCASSGQQTNTEAFFGQGTRLTVV.

This sequence joins TRBV2 and TRBJ1-3; D is unclear. Per germline, CDR1 SNHLY and CDR2 FYNNEI. The CDR3 spans 15 residues. V gave up 4 bases and J gave up 0 bases, with 10 bases separating them. The CDR3 spells CASSADYRSGNTIYF. The CDR3 nucleotides read TGTGCCAGCAGTGCGGACTATCGCTCTGGAAACACCATATATTTT. The whole variable domain, filled in from reference TRBV2 and TRBJ1-3, reads EPEVTQTPSHQVTQMGQEVILRCVPISNHLYFYWYRQILGQKVEFLVSFYNNEISEKSEIFDDQFSVERPDGSNFTLKIRSTKLEDSAMYFCASSADYRSGNTIYFGEGSWLTVV.

This rearrangement joins TRBV4-2 to TRBJ1-1; a possible D gene is TRBD1 (5 bases). The germline V gene has CDR1 LGHNA and CDR2 YNFKEQ. The CDR3 is 16 residues long. V gave up 5 bases and J gave up 1 base, with 17 bases separating them. The CDR3 loop is CASSWGGGKGNTEAFF. The CDR3 bases are TGTGCCAGCAGCTGGGGCGGGGGGAAGGGGAACACTGAAGCTTTCTTT.

V usage is TRBV2 and J usage is TRBJ1-4, with 9 bases that match TRBD1. CDR1 and CDR2 from the germline V gene are SNHLY and FYNNEI. The CDR3 spans 15 residues. V shed 7 bases and J 7 bases; nucleotides not matched to a gene: 10. In DNA form, the CDR3 reads TGTGCCAGCAATACCGGGACAGGGCGCACTGAAAAACTGTTTTTT. It yields the protein CASNTGTGRTEKLFF.

V gene TRBV19 combines with J gene TRBJ2-1; 9 positions match TRBD2. The CDR3 loop spans 16 amino acids. The trim removed 1 base at V and 4 bases at J, leaving 5 bases unmatched. CDR1 is LNHDA and CDR2 is SQIVND in the germline V gene (reference sequence). The CDR3 DNA follows: TGTGCCAGTAGTATAGGGTCTAGCGGGGCATACAATGAGCAGTTCTTC. Its translation is CASSIGSSGAYNEQFF.

The chain is built from TRBV2 and TRBJ2-1; 9 nucleotides line up with TRBD1. The germline gives CDR1 SNHLY, CDR2 FYNNEI. Germline trimming cut 7 bases from V and 5 bases from J; bases unmatched to any gene: 6. This CDR3 region has 14 residues. This CDR3 reads CASNTGQGNNEQFF. Here the CDR3 DNA reads TGTGCCAGCAACACGGGACAGGGTAACAATGAGCAGTTCTTC.

This chain connects TRBV6-2 or TRBV6-3 to TRBJ2-1, with 7 bases that match TRBD1. Trimming cost V 6 bases and J 3 bases; bases outside gene matches: 11. Per germline, CDR1 MNHEY and CDR2 SVGEGT. The CDR3 is 16 amino acids. The CDR3 nucleotides read TGTGCCAGCAGCTCCTTGGGGACAGTGTACTACAATGAGCAGTTCTTC. Translated: CASSSLGTVYYNEQFF.

The chain links TRBV11-3 to TRBJ2-7, with TRBD2 identical over 8 bases. After removal of 3 bases from V and 0 bases from J, the junction contained 1 base not matched to a gene. Germline-derived CDR1 and CDR2 are SGHNT and YENEEA. The CDR3 consists of 14 residues. CDR3: CASSFGGGSYEQYF. DNA for the CDR3: TGTGCCAGCAGCTTCGGGGGGGGCTCCTACGAGCAGTACTTC.

This chain connects TRBV6-5 to TRBJ2-7; 7 bases line up with TRBD1. Trimming removed 6 bases from V and 2 bases from J; junction bases left unmatched: 7. The CDR3 runs 14 residues. Germline CDR1 is MNHEY and CDR2 is SVGAGI. CDR3 nucleotide sequence: TGTGCCAGCAGGACGGGACAGTGGACCTACGAGCAGTACTTC. It encodes CASRTGQWTYEQYF.

The chain is built from TRBV10-3 and TRBJ1-2; D unresolved. V was shortened by 6 bases and J by 4 bases, with 9 bases between the two germline ends. The CDR3 contains 12 residues. CDR1 is ENHRY and CDR2 is SYGVKD in the germline V gene. The CDR3 sequence is CAIRSLRYGYTF. The DNA of the CDR3 is TGTGCCATCAGGTCCCTTCGCTATGGCTACACCTTC.

The chain carries TRBV5-8 and TRBJ2-1, with 10 nucleotides matching TRBD2. Per germline, CDR1 SGHTS and CDR2 YDEGEE. V was clipped by 3 bases and J by 4 bases; unmatched bases: 7. This CDR3 has 16 amino acids. DNA for the CDR3: TGTGCCAGCAGCTCCTGGACTAGCGGAGTTTACAATGAGCAGTTCTTC. Its protein is CASSSWTSGVYNEQFF.

V and J are TRBV19 and TRBJ1-3; D unclear. Germline values: CDR1 LNHDA, CDR2 SQIVND (reference sequence). The ends were cut back, 4 bases at V and 2 bases at J, with 9 bases in the middle. CDR3 length: 14 amino acids. This CDR3 is CASSRGMAGNTIYF. For the CDR3, the DNA is TGTGCCAGTAGTAGAGGTATGGCTGGAAACACCATATATTTT.

This chain connects TRBV7-2 to TRBJ2-3; no clear D gene. V lost 2 bases, J lost 0 bases, and 12 bases lay in between. Germline CDR1 reads SGHTA; CDR2 reads FQGNSA. The CDR3 runs to 16 residues. The CDR3 region has the DNA TGTGCCAGCAGCTTATTCGGGCGGCCTAGCACAGATACGCAGTATTTT. The encoded protein is CASSLFGRPSTDTQYF.

The V call is TRBV6-2 or TRBV6-3, the J call TRBJ2-1; possibly TRBD2 for D (5 bases). Germline values: CDR1 MNHEY, CDR2 SVGEGT. V was pared by 6 bases and J by 7 bases, with 13 bases between. The CDR3 is 13 amino acids. The CDR3 region is CASSRTRGNEQFF. CDR3 nucleotide sequence: TGTGCCAGCAGCCGAACTCGGGGAAATGAGCAGTTCTTC.

The chain couples TRBV6-6 to TRBJ1-1, with D uncertain. Germline V CDR1 and CDR2: MNHNY, SVGAGI (reference sequence). This CDR3 has 14 amino acids. V gave up 2 bases and J gave up 4 bases, with 11 bases separating them. The CDR3 region is CASSYARGTTEAFF. The CDR3 region has the DNA TGTGCCAGCAGTTACGCACGGGGAACCACTGAAGCTTTCTTT.

The chain has TRBV6-6 and TRBJ1-2; D is unresolved. Germline CDR1 is MNHNY and CDR2 is SVGAGI (reference sequence). V lost 2 bases to trimming and J lost 3 bases, with 1 base between them. The CDR3 covers 11 residues. The CDR3 spells CASSYDYGYTF. The CDR3 bases are TGTGCCAGCAGTTACGACTATGGCTACACCTTC.

This chain uses TRBV5-4 with TRBJ2-7; TRBD2 aligns across 10 bases. With V trimmed by 5 bases and J by 7 bases, 6 bases remained unmatched. In germline, CDR1 is SGHNT, CDR2 YYREEE (reference sequence). This CDR3 has 13 amino acids. Here the CDR3 reads CASSSGLAREQYF. DNA of the CDR3: TGTGCCAGCAGTTCGGGACTAGCGCGGGAGCAGTACTTC.

The chain recombines TRBV7-2 with TRBJ2-7, with 7 bases lining up with TRBD1. V dropped 5 bases and J dropped 9; count of bases not matched to a gene: 7. The CDR3 extends over 12 amino acids. Germline CDR1 and CDR2: SGHTA and FQGNSA. The chain's CDR3 is CASSPSDRRQYF. CDR3 nucleotide sequence: TGTGCCAGCAGCCCTTCGGACAGGCGGCAGTACTTC. Using reference TRBV7-2 and TRBJ2-7 for the parts outside the CDR3, the full variable domain is GAGVSQSPSNKVTEKGKDVELRCDPISGHTALYWYRQSLGQGLEFLIYFQGNSAPDKSGLPSDRFSAERTGGSVSTLTIQRTQQEDSAVYLCASSPSDRRQYFGPGTRLTVT.

In DNA, the CDR3 is TGTGCCAGCAGTTACTTTAGGGCGCCCGAGCAGTACTTC. Its translation is CASSYFRAPEQYF. V is TRBV6-2 or TRBV6-3 and J is TRBJ2-7, with D uncertain. The CDR3 is 13 residues long. CDR1 MNHEY and CDR2 SVGEGT come from the germline V gene. Trimming removed 1 base at V and 6 bases at J, with 10 bases between.

This rearrangement joins TRBV30 to TRBJ1-1; a weak D match, TRBD1 (5 bases). V gave up 3 bases and J gave up 4 bases, with 9 bases separating them. The germline V gene has CDR1 GTSNPN and CDR2 SVGIG (reference sequence). The CDR3 has 12 amino acids. The CDR3 DNA reads as TGTGCCTGGAGAGGACAATTCACTGAAGCTTTCTTT. Its protein product is CAWRGQFTEAFF.

CDR3: CASSLTGVNTEAFF. The CDR3 nucleotides are TGTGCCAGCAGTCTCACAGGAGTGAACACTGAAGCTTTCTTT. The chain combines TRBV28 with TRBJ1-1, with D possibly matching TRBD1 (5 bases). The CDR3 sequence is 14 residues long. Germline CDR1 is MDHEN and CDR2 is SYDVKM. V shed 5 bases and J shed 0 bases, with 10 bases lying between them.

The CDR3 reads CASRNYNEQFF. The CDR3 DNA reads as TGTGCCAGCAGAAATTACAATGAGCAGTTCTTC. The chain employs TRBV2 and TRBJ2-1; D gene unclear. In germline, CDR1 is SNHLY, CDR2 FYNNEI. This CDR3 has 11 amino acids. Trimming removed 6 bases at V and 4 bases at J, with 4 bases between. Full variable domain (missing parts from reference TRBV2 and TRBJ2-1): EPEVTQTPSHQVTQMGQEVILRCVPISNHLYFYWYRQILGQKVEFLVSFYNNEISEKSEIFDDQFSVERPDGSNFTLKIRSTKLEDSAMYFCASRNYNEQFFGPGTRLTVL.